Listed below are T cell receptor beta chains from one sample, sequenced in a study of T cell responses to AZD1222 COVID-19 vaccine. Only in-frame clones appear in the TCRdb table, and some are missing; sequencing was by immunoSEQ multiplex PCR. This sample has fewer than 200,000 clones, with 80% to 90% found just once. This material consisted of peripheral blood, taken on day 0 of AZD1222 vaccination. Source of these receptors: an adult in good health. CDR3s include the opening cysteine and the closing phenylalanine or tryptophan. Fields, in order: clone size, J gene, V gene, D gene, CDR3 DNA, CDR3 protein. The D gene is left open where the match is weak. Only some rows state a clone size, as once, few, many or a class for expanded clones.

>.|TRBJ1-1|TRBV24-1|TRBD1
TGTGCCACCAGTGACAAGACAGGGGAAGCTTTCTTT
CATSDKTGEAFF
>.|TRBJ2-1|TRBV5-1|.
TGCGCCAGCAGCTTGGGCCCACCCCCTAATGAGCAGTTCTTC
CASSLGPPPNEQFF
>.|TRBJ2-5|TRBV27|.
TGTGCCAGCAGTTCAGTGGCACGGGAGACCCAGTACTTC
CASSSVARETQYF
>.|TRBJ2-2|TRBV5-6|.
TGTGCCAGCAGCTTAAGGGTCTACACCGGGGAGCTGTTTTTT
CASSLRVYTGELFF
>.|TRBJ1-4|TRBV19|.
TGTGCCAGTAGTATTGGTACCAATGAAAAACTGTTTTTT
CASSIGTNEKLFF
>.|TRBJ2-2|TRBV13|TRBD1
TGTGCCAGCAGCCTCGGACAGGGAAACACCGGGGAGCTGTTTTTT
CASSLGQGNTGELFF
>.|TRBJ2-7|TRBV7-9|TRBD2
TGTGCCAGCAGCTTAGCCATGACGTCTCTAGCGGGGGATTACGAGCAGTACTTC
CASSLAMTSLAGDYEQYF
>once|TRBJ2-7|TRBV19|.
TGTGCCAGTGGCCCACGGGGAGGGGGCCATGACGAGCAGTACTTC
CASGPRGGGHDEQYF
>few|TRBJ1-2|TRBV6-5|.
TGTGCCAGCACCCTGGGGGGGCGTATGGGTGGCTACACCTTC
CASTLGGRMGGYTF
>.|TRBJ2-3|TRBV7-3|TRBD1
TGTGCCAGCAGCTTAGACAGGGCAGATACGCAGTATTTT
CASSLDRADTQYF
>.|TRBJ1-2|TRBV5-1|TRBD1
TGCGCCAGCAGCCAGGGACAGGGTCTAGGCTACACCTTC
CASSQGQGLGYTF
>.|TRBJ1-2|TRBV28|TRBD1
TGTGCCAGCAGTTTAAAGAATCAAGGGGGCGATGGCTACACCTTC
CASSLKNQGGDGYTF
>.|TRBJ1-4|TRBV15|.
TGTGCCACCAGCAGAGGAGGGAGCGGGGGTAATGAAAAACTGTTTTTT
CATSRGGSGGNEKLFF
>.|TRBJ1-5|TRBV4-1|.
TGCGCCAGCAGCCAAGGACAGGTAGATCAGCCCCAGCATTTT
CASSQGQVDQPQHF
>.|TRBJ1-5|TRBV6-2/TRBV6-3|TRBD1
TGTGCCAGCAGTTACTGGGACAGAGATCAGCCCCAGCATTTT
CASSYWDRDQPQHF
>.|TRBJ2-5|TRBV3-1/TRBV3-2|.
TGTGCCAGCCGACTCAGGGGGGGCTCGGAGACCCAGTACTTC
CASRLRGGSETQYF
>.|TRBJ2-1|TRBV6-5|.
TGTGCCAGCACCCGATCGGGAGTATACAATGAGCAGTTCTTC
CASTRSGVYNEQFF
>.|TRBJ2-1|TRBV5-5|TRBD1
TGTGCCAGCAGCCCCCGGGACAGGGTCGATGAGCAGTTCTTC
CASSPRDRVDEQFF
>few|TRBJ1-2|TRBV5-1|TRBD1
TGCGCCAGCAGCTCGGGGACAGGGGTTCGAGGCTACACCTTC
CASSSGTGVRGYTF
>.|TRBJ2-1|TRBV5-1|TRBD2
TGCGCCAGCAGCCTACTAGCGGGAACAGTCAATGAGCAGTTCTTC
CASSLLAGTVNEQFF
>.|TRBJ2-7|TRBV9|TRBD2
TGTGCCAGCAGTCGGGGAGGGAACGAGCAGTACTTC
CASSRGGNEQYF
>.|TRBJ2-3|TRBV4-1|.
TGCGCCAGCAGCCAAGCCGAGGGCAGGGGCGAGTATACGCAGTATTTT
CASSQAEGRGEYTQYF
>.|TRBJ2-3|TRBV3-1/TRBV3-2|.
TGTGCCAGCAGCCAGATATCCACAGATACGCAGTATTTT
CASSQISTDTQYF
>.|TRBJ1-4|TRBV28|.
TGTGCCAGCAGTTCCCGACAGGCGAATAATGAAAAACTGTTTTTT
CASSSRQANNEKLFF
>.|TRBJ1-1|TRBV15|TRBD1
TGTGCCACCAGCAGAACACCTGGACAGGGGAACACTGAAGCTTTCTTT
CATSRTPGQGNTEAFF
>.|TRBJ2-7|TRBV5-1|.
TGCGCCAGCAGCCTGAATCCAGGGATGAACTACGAGCAGTACTTC
CASSLNPGMNYEQYF
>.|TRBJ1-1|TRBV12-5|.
TGTGCTAGTGGTTTAGGGGGGCGGAACACTGAAGCTTTCTTT
CASGLGGRNTEAFF
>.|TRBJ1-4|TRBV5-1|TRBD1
TGCGCCAGCAGCGGAGCCGGGACAGGGAATGAAAAACTGTTTTTT
CASSGAGTGNEKLFF
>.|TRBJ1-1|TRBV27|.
TGTGCCAGCAGTTTAGGACATATAAACACTGAAGCTTTCTTT
CASSLGHINTEAFF
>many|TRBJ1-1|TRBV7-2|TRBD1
TGTGCCAGCAGCCCGGGACAGCTGAACACTGAAGCTTTCTTT
CASSPGQLNTEAFF
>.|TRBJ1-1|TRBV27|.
TGTGCCAGCAGTCCTAAGCAACAGGGATCGGACACTGAAGCTTTCTTT
CASSPKQQGSDTEAFF
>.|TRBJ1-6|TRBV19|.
TGTGCCAGTAGTCGGGCCGTGAGCTCCTATAATTCACCCCTCCACTTT
CASSRAVSSYNSPLHF
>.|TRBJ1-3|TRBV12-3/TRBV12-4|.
TGTGCCAGCAAATGGGGGGTAGGAAACACCATATATTTT
CASKWGVGNTIYF
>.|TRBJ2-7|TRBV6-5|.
TGTGCCAGCAGTCCCTACATCGGTACTGAGCAGTACTTC
CASSPYIGTEQYF
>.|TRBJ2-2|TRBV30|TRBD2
TGTGCCTGGAGTGGACTAGCGAAGAACACCGGGGAGCTGTTTTTT
CAWSGLAKNTGELFF
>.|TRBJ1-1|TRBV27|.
TGTGCCAGCAGCAAACCAGGGGTTCGAGCTTTCTTT
CASSKPGVRAFF
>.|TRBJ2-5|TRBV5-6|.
TGTGCCAGCAGCTTGGATCGGCAGCGCCAAGAGACCCAGTACTTC
CASSLDRQRQETQYF
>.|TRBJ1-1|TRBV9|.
TGTGCCAGCAGCCCCAACGCGGGACCTCTTGGAGCTTTCTTT
CASSPNAGPLGAFF
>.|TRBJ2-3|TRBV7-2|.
TGTGCCAGCAGCTTAAGGCTTGGGGGTCCCGCAGATACGCAGTATTTT
CASSLRLGGPADTQYF
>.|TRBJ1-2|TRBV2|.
TGTGCCAGCAGTGCGGGATGGGGCTACACCTTC
CASSAGWGYTF
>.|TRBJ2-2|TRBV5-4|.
TGTGCCAGCAGCCCGGGACCGAGCTTGAACACCGGGGAGCTGTTTTTT
CASSPGPSLNTGELFF
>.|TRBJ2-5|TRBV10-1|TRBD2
TGCGCCAGCAGTGATCGAGCGGGAGGTTGGGAGACCCAGTACTTC
CASSDRAGGWETQYF
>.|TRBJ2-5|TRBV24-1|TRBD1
TGTGCCACCAGTGACTTAAGGGCCGGGACAGGGGGAGAGACCCAGTACTTC
CATSDLRAGTGGETQYF
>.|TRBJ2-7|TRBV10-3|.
TGTGCCGCGGGGACAGAATACGAGCAGTACTTC
CAAGTEYEQYF
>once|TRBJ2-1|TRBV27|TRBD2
TGTGCCAGCAGATCCTTTACCGGGACTAGTCACTTCTTC
CASRSFTGTSHFF
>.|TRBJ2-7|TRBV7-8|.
TGTGCCAGCAGCCGTACCGGGACTCTATACGAGCAGTACTTC
CASSRTGTLYEQYF
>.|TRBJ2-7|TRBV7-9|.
TGTGCCAGCAGATCTACCACACAGGGTTCCTACGAGCAGTACTTC
CASRSTTQGSYEQYF
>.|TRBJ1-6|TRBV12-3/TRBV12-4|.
TGTGCCAGCAGTTGGGACTCCAGGGAGCCCCTCCACTTT
CASSWDSREPLHF
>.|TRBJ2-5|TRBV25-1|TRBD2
TGTGCCAGCAGTGAGGTAGCGGGAGACTGGGAGACCCAGTACTTC
CASSEVAGDWETQYF
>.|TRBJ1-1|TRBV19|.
TGTGCCAGTAGTGCACAGGGAGTCACTGAAGCTTTCTTT
CASSAQGVTEAFF
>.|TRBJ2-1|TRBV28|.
TGTGCCAGCAGGGGGACTGGGGGGTCCAATGAGCAGTTCTTC
CASRGTGGSNEQFF
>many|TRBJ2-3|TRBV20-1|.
TGCAGTGCTAGTCAGGGCACAGATACGCAGTATTTT
CSASQGTDTQYF
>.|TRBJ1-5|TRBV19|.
TGTGCCAGTAGTATAGTATTAACGGCAGGGTGGGGCAATCAGCCCCAGCATTTT
CASSIVLTAGWGNQPQHF
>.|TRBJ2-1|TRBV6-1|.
TGTGCCAGCAGTGGGTTGGTTCGTCGATTGTACAACAATGAGCAGTTCTTC
CASSGLVRRLYNNEQFF